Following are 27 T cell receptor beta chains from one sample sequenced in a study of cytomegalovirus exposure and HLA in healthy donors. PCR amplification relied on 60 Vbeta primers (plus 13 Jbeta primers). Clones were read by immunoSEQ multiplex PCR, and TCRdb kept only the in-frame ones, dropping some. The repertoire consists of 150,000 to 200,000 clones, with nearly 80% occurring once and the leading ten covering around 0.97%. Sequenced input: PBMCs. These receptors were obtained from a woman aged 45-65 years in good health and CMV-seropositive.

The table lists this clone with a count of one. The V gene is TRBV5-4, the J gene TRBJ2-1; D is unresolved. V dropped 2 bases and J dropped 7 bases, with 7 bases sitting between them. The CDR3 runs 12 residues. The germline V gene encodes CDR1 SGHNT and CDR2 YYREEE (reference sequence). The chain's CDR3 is CASSLDGNEQFF. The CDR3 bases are TGTGCCAGCAGCTTAGACGGGAATGAGCAGTTCTTC.

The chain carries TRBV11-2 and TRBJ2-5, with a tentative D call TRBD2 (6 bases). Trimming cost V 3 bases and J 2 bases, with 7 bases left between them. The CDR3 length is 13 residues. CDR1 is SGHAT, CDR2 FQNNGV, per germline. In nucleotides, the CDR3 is TGTGCCAGCAGCTTCCGGGGGCAAGAGACCCAGTACTTC. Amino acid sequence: CASSFRGQETQYF.

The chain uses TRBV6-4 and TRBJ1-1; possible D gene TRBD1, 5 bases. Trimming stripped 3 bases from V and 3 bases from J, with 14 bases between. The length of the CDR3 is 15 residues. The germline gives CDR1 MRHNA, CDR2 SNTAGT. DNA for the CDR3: TGTGCCAGCAGTGAAAGAGGGGACTTTTACACTGAAGCTTTCTTT. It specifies CASSERGDFYTEAFF.

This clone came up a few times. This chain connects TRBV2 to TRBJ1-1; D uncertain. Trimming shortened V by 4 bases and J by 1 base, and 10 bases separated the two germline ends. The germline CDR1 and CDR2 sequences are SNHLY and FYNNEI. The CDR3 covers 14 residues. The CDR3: CASSVYGRNTEAFF. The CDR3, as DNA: TGTGCCAGCAGTGTGTACGGGAGGAACACTGAAGCTTTCTTT.

The CDR3 spells CASSLWPYEQYF. The CDR3 DNA follows: TGCGCCAGCAGCTTGTGGCCCTACGAGCAGTACTTC. This chain links TRBV5-1 with TRBJ2-7; no reliable D call. Trimming cost V 1 base and J 2 bases, with 4 bases left between them. The CDR3 runs to 12 residues. The germline CDR1 and CDR2 sequences are SGHRS and YFSETQ. The complete variable domain, with remaining parts taken from reference TRBV5-1 and TRBJ2-7, reads KAGVTQTPRYLIKTRGQQVTLSCSPISGHRSVSWYQQTPGQGLQFLFEYFSETQRNKGNFPGRFSGRQFSNSRSEMNVSTLELGDSALYLCASSLWPYEQYFGPGTRLTVT.

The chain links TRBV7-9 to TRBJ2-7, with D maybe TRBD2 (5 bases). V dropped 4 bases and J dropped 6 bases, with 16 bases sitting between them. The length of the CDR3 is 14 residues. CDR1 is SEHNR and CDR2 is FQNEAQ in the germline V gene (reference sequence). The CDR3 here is CASSYPTGNSEQYF. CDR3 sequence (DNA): TGTGCCAGCAGCTACCCGACCGGGAACTCCGAGCAGTACTTC.

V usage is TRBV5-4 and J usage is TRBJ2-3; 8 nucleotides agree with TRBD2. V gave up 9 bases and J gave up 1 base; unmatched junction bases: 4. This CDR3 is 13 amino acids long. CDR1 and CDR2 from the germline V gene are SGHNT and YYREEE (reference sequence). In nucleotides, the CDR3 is TGTGCCACCCTGCGGGAGGGCACAGATACGCAGTATTTT. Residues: CATLREGTDTQYF.

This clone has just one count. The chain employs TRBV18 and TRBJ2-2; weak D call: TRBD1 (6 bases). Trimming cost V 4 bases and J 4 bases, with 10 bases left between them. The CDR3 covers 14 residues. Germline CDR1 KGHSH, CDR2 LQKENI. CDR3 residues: CASSQGETTGELFF. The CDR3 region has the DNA TGTGCCAGCTCACAGGGGGAAACCACCGGGGAGCTGTTTTTT.

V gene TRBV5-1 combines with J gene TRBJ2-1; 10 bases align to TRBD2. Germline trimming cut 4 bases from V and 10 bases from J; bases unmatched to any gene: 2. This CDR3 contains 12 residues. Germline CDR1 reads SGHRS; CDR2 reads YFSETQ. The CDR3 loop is CASSAAGGEQFF. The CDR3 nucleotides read TGCGCCAGCAGCGCAGCGGGAGGGGAGCAGTTCTTC.

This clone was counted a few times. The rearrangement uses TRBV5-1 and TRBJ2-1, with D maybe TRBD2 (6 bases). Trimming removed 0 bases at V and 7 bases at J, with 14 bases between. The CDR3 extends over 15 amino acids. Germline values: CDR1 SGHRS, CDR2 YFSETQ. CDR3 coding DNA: TGCGCCAGCAGCTTGGCTAACACCGGGACTAATGAGCAGTTCTTC. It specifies CASSLANTGTNEQFF. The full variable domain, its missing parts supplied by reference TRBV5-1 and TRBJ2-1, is KAGVTQTPRYLIKTRGQQVTLSCSPISGHRSVSWYQQTPGQGLQFLFEYFSETQRNKGNFPGRFSGRQFSNSRSEMNVSTLELGDSALYLCASSLANTGTNEQFFGPGTRLTVL.

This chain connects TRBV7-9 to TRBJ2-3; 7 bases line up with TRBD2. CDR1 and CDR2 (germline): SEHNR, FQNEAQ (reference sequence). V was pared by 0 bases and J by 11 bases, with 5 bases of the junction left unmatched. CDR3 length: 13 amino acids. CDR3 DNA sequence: TGTGCCAGCAGCTTAGCCGCGGGGAGGGGGCAGTATTTT. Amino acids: CASSLAAGRGQYF.

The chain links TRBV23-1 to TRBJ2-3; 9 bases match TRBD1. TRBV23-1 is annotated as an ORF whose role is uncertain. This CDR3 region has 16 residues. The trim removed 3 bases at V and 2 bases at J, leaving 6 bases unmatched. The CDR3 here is CASSQPQGAITDTQYF. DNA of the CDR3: TGCGCCAGCAGTCAGCCACAGGGGGCCATCACAGATACGCAGTATTTT.

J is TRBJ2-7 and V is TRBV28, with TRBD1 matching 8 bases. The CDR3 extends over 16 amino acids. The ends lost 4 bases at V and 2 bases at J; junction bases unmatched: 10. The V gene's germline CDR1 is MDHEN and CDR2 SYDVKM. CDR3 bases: TGTGCCAGCAGTTCTAAGACAGGGGTCTTGACCTACGAGCAGTACTTC. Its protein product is CASSSKTGVLTYEQYF.

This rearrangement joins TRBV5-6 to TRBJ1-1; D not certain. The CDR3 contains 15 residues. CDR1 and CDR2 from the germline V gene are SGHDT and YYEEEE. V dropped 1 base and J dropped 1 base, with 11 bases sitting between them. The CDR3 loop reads CASSLRLGRNTEAFF. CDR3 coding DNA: TGTGCCAGCAGCTTGCGCCTCGGGAGGAACACTGAAGCTTTCTTT.

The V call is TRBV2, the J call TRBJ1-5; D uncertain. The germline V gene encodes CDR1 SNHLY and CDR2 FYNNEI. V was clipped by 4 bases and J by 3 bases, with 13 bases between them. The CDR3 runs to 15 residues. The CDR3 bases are TGTGCCAGCAGTGTTTTTCGGGGAAACAATCAGCCCCAGCATTTT. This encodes CASSVFRGNNQPQHF. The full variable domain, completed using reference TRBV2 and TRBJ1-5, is EPEVTQTPSHQVTQMGQEVILRCVPISNHLYFYWYRQILGQKVEFLVSFYNNEISEKSEIFDDQFSVERPDGSNFTLKIRSTKLEDSAMYFCASSVFRGNNQPQHFGDGTRLSIL.

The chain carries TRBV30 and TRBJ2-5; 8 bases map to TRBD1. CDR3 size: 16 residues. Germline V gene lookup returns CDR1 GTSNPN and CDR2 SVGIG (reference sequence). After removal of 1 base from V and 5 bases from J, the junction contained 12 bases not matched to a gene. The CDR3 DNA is TGTGCCTGGAGTGATTGGACAGGGTCAATATCGGAGACCCAGTACTTC. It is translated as CAWSDWTGSISETQYF.

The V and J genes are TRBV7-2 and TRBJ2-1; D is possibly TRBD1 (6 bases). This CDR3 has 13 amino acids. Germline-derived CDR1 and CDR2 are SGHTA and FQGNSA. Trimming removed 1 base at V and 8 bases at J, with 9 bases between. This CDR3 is CASSLDYRDEQFF. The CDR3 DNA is TGTGCCAGCAGCTTAGATTACAGGGATGAGCAGTTCTTC. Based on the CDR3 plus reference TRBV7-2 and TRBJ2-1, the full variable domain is GAGVSQSPSNKVTEKGKDVELRCDPISGHTALYWYRQSLGQGLEFLIYFQGNSAPDKSGLPSDRFSAERTGGSVSTLTIQRTQQEDSAVYLCASSLDYRDEQFFGPGTRLTVL.

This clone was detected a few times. CDR3 bases: TGTGCCATCAGTGACCCGGGGGGACAGGGAGGAGTAAGGGGCGAGCAGTACTTC. Encoded protein: CAISDPGGQGGVRGEQYF. The chain is built from TRBV10-3 and TRBJ2-7, with 9 bases matching TRBD1. After removal of 3 bases from V and 6 bases from J, the junction contained 18 bases not matched to a gene. This CDR3 has 18 residues. Per the germline V gene, CDR1 is ENHRY and CDR2 is SYGVKD.

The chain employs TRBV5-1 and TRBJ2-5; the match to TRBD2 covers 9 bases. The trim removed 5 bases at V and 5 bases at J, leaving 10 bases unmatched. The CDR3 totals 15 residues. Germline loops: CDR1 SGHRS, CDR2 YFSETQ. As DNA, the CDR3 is TGCGCCAGCAGTTCCCCTAGCGGGGAAGCGGAGACCCAGTACTTC. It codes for CASSSPSGEAETQYF.

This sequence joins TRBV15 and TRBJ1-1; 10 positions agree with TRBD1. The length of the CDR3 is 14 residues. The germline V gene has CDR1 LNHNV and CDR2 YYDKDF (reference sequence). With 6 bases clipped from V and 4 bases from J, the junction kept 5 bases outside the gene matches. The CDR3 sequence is CATSPRQGATEAFF. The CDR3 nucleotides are TGTGCCACCAGTCCCCGACAGGGGGCCACTGAAGCTTTCTTT.

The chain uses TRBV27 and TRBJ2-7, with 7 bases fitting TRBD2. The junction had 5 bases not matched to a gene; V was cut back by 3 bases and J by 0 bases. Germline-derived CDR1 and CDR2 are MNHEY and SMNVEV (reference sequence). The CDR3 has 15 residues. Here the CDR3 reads CASSFGTTDSYEQYF. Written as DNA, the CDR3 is TGTGCCAGCAGTTTTGGGACTACGGACTCCTACGAGCAGTACTTC.

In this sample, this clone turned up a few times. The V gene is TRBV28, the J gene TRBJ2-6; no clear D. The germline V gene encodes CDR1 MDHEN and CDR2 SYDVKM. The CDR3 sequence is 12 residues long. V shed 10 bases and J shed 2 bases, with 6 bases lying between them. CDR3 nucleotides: TGTGCCACCTCTCCTGGGGCCAACGTCCTGACTTTC. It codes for CATSPGANVLTF.

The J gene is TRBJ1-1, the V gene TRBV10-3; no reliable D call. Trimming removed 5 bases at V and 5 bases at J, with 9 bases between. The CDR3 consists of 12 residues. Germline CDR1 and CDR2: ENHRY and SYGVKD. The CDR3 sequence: CAISTTGTEAFF. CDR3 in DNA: TGTGCCATCAGTACGACGGGGACTGAAGCTTTCTTT.

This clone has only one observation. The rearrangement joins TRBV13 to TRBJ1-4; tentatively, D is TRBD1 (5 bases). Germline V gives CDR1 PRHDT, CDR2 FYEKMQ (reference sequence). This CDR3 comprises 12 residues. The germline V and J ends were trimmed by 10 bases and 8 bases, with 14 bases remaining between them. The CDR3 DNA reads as TGTGCCACACACGGGGGGGACGAAAAACTGTTTTTT. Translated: CATHGGDEKLFF.

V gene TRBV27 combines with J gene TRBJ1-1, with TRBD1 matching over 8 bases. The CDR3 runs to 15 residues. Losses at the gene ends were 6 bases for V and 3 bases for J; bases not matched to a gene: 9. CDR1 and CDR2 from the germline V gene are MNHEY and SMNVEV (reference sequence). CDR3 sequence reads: CASSRRQGLDTEAFF. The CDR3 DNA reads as TGTGCCAGCAGCCGCCGACAGGGGTTGGACACTGAAGCTTTCTTT.

In nucleotides, the CDR3 is TGTGCCAGTAGTACACCGGACAGGGGTGGTGGAGATACGCAGTATTTT. As protein: CASSTPDRGGGDTQYF. The chain is built from TRBV19 and TRBJ2-3; TRBD1 matches 9 bases. Germline trimming cut 4 bases from V and 5 bases from J; bases unmatched to any gene: 10. Looked up from germline, CDR1 is LNHDA and CDR2 is SQIVND (reference sequence). There are 16 residues in the CDR3. Filled out from reference TRBV19 and TRBJ2-3, the complete variable domain reads DGGITQSPKYLFRKEGQNVTLSCEQNLNHDAMYWYRQDPGQGLRLIYYSQIVNDFQKGDIAEGYSVSREKKESFPLTVTSAQKNPTAFYLCASSTPDRGGGDTQYFGPGTRLTVL.

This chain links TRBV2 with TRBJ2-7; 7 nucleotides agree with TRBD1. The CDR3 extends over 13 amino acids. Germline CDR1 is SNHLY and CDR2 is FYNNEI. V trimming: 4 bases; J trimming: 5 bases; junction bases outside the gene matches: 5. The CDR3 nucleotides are TGTGCCAGCAGTGGGACAGGTTGGGACGAGCAGTACTTC. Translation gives CASSGTGWDEQYF.